A single sample is the source of the 23 T cell receptor beta chains below, sequenced in a study of neurological immune-mediated disorders. TCRdb redid the calling of the 5' RACE reads with MiXCR, one entry per CDR3 protein. The repertoire consists of about 65,000 distinct CDR3 sequences, with around 4% occurring once and the leading ten covering roughly 2.8%. Sequencing was performed on PBMCs. The origin of the receptors is a man in his fifties with multiple sclerosis.

Ten or more counts support this clonotype. This chain uses TRBV14 with TRBJ1-2, with D uncertain. This CDR3 has 13 amino acids. V lost 0 bases to trimming and J lost 14 bases, with 16 bases between them. Germline V CDR1 and CDR2: SGHDN, FVKESK. In DNA form, the CDR3 reads TGTGCCAGCAGCCAAGAAAGAGCCGGGAGACCGACCTTC. Its protein product is CASSQERAGRPTF.

The V gene is TRBV13, the J gene TRBJ1-2, with 11 bases identical to TRBD1. Germline trimming cut 2 bases from V and 2 bases from J; bases unmatched to any gene: 13. The V gene's germline CDR1 is PRHDT and CDR2 FYEKMQ (reference sequence). The CDR3 is 19 amino acids. In nucleotides, the CDR3 is TGTGCCAGCAGCTTATCCCTCGGGACAGGGGGTAAAATGAACTATGGCTACACCTTC. Translating it yields CASSLSLGTGGKMNYGYTF.

J is TRBJ2-7 and V is TRBV20-1; D ambiguous. The V and J ends lost 4 bases and 0 bases respectively, with 10 bases between them. The CDR3 covers 13 residues. Germline CDR1 reads DFQATT; CDR2 reads SNEGSKA (reference sequence). The chain's CDR3 is CSATTYLSYEQYF. The CDR3 DNA is TGCAGTGCTACCACCTACCTCTCCTACGAGCAGTACTTC.

This clonotype appeared many times. The gene calls are TRBV2 and TRBJ1-1; D possibly corresponds to TRBD1 (6 bases). The V and J ends lost 6 bases and 2 bases respectively, with 22 bases between them. The germline CDR1 and CDR2 sequences are SNHLY and FYNNEI. The CDR3 spans 17 residues. CDR3 in DNA: TGTGCCAGCAGAGCTACAGGAGGGGGATTGTACAACACTGAAGCTTTCTTT. This codes for CASRATGGGLYNTEAFF. Variable domain in full (rest from reference TRBV2 and TRBJ1-1): EPEVTQTPSHQVTQMGQEVILRCVPISNHLYFYWYRQILGQKVEFLVSFYNNEISEKSEIFDDQFSVERPDGSNFTLKIRSTKLEDSAMYFCASRATGGGLYNTEAFFGQGTRLTVV.

This clonotype was seen ten or more times. The V gene is TRBV5-5, the J gene TRBJ2-7, with a possible D match to TRBD2 (6 bases). The length of the CDR3 is 14 residues. With 4 bases removed from V and 4 bases from J, the gap between germline ends came to 15 bases. Germline V CDR1 and CDR2: SGHKS, YYEKEE (reference sequence). The CDR3 sequence: CASSSVAGSYEQYV. The CDR3 coding sequence is TGTGCCAGCAGCAGTGTCGCCGGGAGTTACGAGCAGTACGTC.

This clonotype was observed many times. This chain joins TRBV20-1 and TRBJ2-1; either TRBD1 or TRBD2 may supply D (5 bases each). The CDR3 runs 15 residues. V was trimmed by 3 bases and J by 7 bases, leaving 19 bases between them. Germline V gene lookup returns CDR1 DFQATT and CDR2 SNEGSKA (reference sequence). CDR3 region: CSARGLGTLDNEQFF. The CDR3 bases are TGCAGTGCTAGGGGCTTAGGGACGCTCGATAATGAGCAGTTCTTC.

This clonotype was observed at least ten times. This sequence joins TRBV7-9 and TRBJ1-4; D not certain. CDR1 SEHNR and CDR2 FQNEAQ come from the germline V gene (reference sequence). The CDR3 is 14 amino acids. V dropped 1 base and J dropped 5 bases, with 8 bases sitting between them. In DNA, the CDR3 is TGTGCCAGCAGCTTAGTACAGCCGAATGAAAAACTGTTTTTT. Encoded protein: CASSLVQPNEKLFF.

This clonotype was counted at least ten times. V is TRBV7-2 and J is TRBJ2-3, with D possibly matching TRBD2 (6 bases). V gave up 4 bases and J gave up 3 bases, with 14 bases separating them. The V gene's germline CDR1 is SGHTA and CDR2 FQGNSA. This CDR3 spans 15 amino acids. The CDR3 region is CASSSVAAGTDTQYF. The CDR3 nucleotides read TGTGCCAGCAGCTCCGTGGCGGCGGGGACAGATACGCAGTATTTT. The variable domain in full, completed from reference TRBV7-2 and TRBJ2-3, reads GAGVSQSPSNKVTEKGKDVELRCDPISGHTALYWYRQSLGQGLEFLIYFQGNSAPDKSGLPSDRFSAERTGGSVSTLTIQRTQQEDSAVYLCASSSVAAGTDTQYFGPGTRLTVL.

This clonotype was recorded at least ten times. The chain links TRBV28 to TRBJ2-7; the match to TRBD1 covers 11 bases. The CDR3 contains 18 residues. Trimming took 6 bases from V and 1 from J; bases not matched to a gene: 14. Germline CDR1 reads MDHEN; CDR2 reads SYDVKM. CDR3 protein: CASSRRDRGFSSSYEQYV. The CDR3 bases are TGTGCCAGCAGCAGGAGGGACAGGGGGTTTTCCTCTTCCTACGAGCAGTACGTC.

This clonotype was observed many times. The chain links TRBV6-1 to TRBJ1-1, with TRBD1 as a possible D gene (5 bases). CDR3 size: 13 residues. Germline V lookup: CDR1 MNHNS, CDR2 SASEGT. Trimming cost V 6 bases and J 1 base, with 9 bases left between them. CDR3 coding DNA: TGTGCCAGCAGACTCACAGGGAACACTGAAGCTTTCTTT. Residues: CASRLTGNTEAFF.

At least ten counts were recorded for this clonotype. The chain uses TRBV14 and TRBJ2-1; D unclear. The CDR3 is 13 amino acids. CDR1 SGHDN and CDR2 FVKESK come from the germline V gene. Trimming took 10 bases from V and 0 from J, leaving 10 bases between them. The CDR3, as DNA: TGTGCCAACGATCTAAGCTCCTACAATGAGCAGTTCTTC. Translating gives CANDLSSYNEQFF.

In this sample, this clonotype turned up many times. One end of the junction does not line up with germline, which may come from a read error. This chain joins TRBV5-1 and TRBJ1-6; D remains ambiguous. CDR1 and CDR2 (germline): SGHRS, YFSETQ. The CDR3 length is 13 residues. CDR3 nucleotide sequence: TGCGCCAGCAGCTCGGACCTCAGGTCACCCCTCAACTTT. It is translated as CASSSDLRSPLNF.

This clonotype was counted ten times or more. The J gene is TRBJ1-5, the V gene TRBV20-1; D is possibly TRBD1 (6 bases). The V gene's germline CDR1 is DFQATT and CDR2 SNEGSKA (reference sequence). V lost 7 bases and J lost 1, with 11 bases in between. The CDR3 runs 13 residues. The CDR3 protein is CSGLGASNQPQHF. CDR3 DNA sequence: TGCAGTGGTCTGGGGGCGAGCAATCAGCCCCAGCATTTT.

The table lists this clonotype with many counts. The chain has TRBV6-5 and TRBJ2-1, with a tentative D call TRBD2 (6 bases). Germline V gene data show CDR1 as MNHEY and CDR2 as SVGAGI. V lost 6 bases to trimming and J lost 9 bases, with 18 bases between them. This CDR3 contains 14 residues. The CDR3 region is CASSTHGGIGEQFF. In nucleotides, the CDR3 is TGTGCCAGCAGCACTCACGGGGGTATCGGTGAGCAGTTCTTC.

This clonotype was counted at least ten times. V usage is TRBV5-1 and J usage is TRBJ2-1; a weak D match, TRBD2 (5 bases). Germline V CDR1 and CDR2: SGHRS, YFSETQ. CDR3 length equals 16 residues. V was shortened by 1 base and J by 4 bases, with 15 bases between the two germline ends. Written as DNA, the CDR3 is TGCGCCAGCAGCTTGCGGCCGGGGTCGACTTACAATGAGCAGTTCTTC. Protein sequence: CASSLRPGSTYNEQFF.

This clonotype was seen many times. The rearrangement links TRBV5-1 to TRBJ2-3, with 8 bases matching TRBD2. Germline assignment: CDR1 SGHRS and CDR2 YFSETQ. V shed 4 bases, J shed 8 bases, and the junction held 15 bases outside the gene matches. CDR3 length equals 16 residues. For the CDR3, the DNA is TGCGCCAGCAGCGGGACCGGGACTAGTGGCTCTGGTACGCAGTATTTT. Its protein is CASSGTGTSGSGTQYF.

This clonotype has ten or more counts. The chain carries TRBV7-9 and TRBJ2-3; possibly TRBD1 for D (6 bases). Trimming stripped 2 bases from V and 2 bases from J, with 20 bases between. There are 18 residues in the CDR3. Germline CDR1 SEHNR, CDR2 FQNEAQ (reference sequence). The CDR3 coding sequence is TGTGCCAGCAGCTTAAGGGGGAATGGGGGCCAGCTCACAGATACGCAGTATTTT. It yields the protein CASSLRGNGGQLTDTQYF. Filled out from reference TRBV7-9 and TRBJ2-3, the complete variable domain reads DTGVSQNPRHKITKRGQNVTFRCDPISEHNRLYWYRQTLGQGPEFLTYFQNEAQLEKSRLLSDRFSAERPKGSFSTLEIQRTEQGDSAMYLCASSLRGNGGQLTDTQYFGPGTRLTVL.

Regarding this clonotype: Just one base apart from a much larger clone, this may be a read error. A read error is likely, as this CDR3 ends without the conserved phenylalanine or tryptophan. The V call is TRBV5-1, the J call TRBJ2-7; D ambiguous. The CDR3 runs 13 residues. Trimming removed 3 bases at V and 10 bases at J, with 17 bases between. CDR1 and CDR2 from the germline V gene are SGHRS and YFSETQ. The CDR3 spells CASSSTMRTEQYI. Here the CDR3 DNA reads TGCGCCAGCAGCTCTACGATGCGAACGGAACAGTACATC.

This clonotype was counted many times. The rearrangement links TRBV5-1 to TRBJ2-1; D is ambiguous. The CDR3 sequence is 17 residues long. V lost 0 bases, J lost 0 bases, and 13 bases lay in between. CDR1 and CDR2 (germline): SGHRS, YFSETQ. The CDR3 region is CASSLASRISSYNEQFF. In DNA form, the CDR3 reads TGCGCCAGCAGCTTGGCCTCTCGTATTAGCTCCTACAATGAGCAGTTCTTC.

This clonotype occurred many times. This chain connects TRBV5-1 to TRBJ2-4; no definite D call. The germline gives CDR1 SGHRS, CDR2 YFSETQ. This CDR3 is 18 amino acids long. The V end lost 0 bases, the J end lost 0 bases, and 16 bases lay between the germline ends. The CDR3 here is CASSLVQDPPLAKNIQYF. CDR3 bases: TGCGCCAGCAGCTTGGTTCAGGATCCCCCGTTAGCCAAAAACATTCAGTACTTC.

This clonotype was detected many times. At one end the junction does not follow the germline gene, possibly because of a read error. The CDR3 region is CSAPSRGSNQPQNF. CDR3 DNA sequence: TGCAGTGCTCCATCTAGGGGCAGCAATCAGCCCCAGAATTTT. The chain uses TRBV20-1 and TRBJ1-5; TRBD1 is a possible D gene (5 bases). Germline CDR1 and CDR2: DFQATT and SNEGSKA (reference sequence). The CDR3 has 14 residues.

In this sample, this clonotype turned up many times. The chain is built from TRBV7-9 and TRBJ1-1, with D perhaps TRBD1 (6 bases). This CDR3 is built from 17 residues. The V gene's germline CDR1 is SEHNR and CDR2 FQNEAQ (reference sequence). V dropped 1 base and J dropped 1 base, with 16 bases sitting between them. CDR3: CASSLEGRGWGNTEAFF. The CDR3 DNA reads as TGTGCCAGCAGCTTAGAGGGCAGGGGATGGGGGAACACTGAAGCTTTCTTT.

This clonotype was counted ten times or more. The chain uses TRBV20-1 and TRBJ2-7, with 9 nucleotides matching TRBD1. There are 13 residues in the CDR3. CDR1 is DFQATT, CDR2 SNEGSKA, per germline (reference sequence). V shed 2 bases and J 3 bases; nucleotides not matched to a gene: 2. CDR3 DNA: TGCAGTGCTAGAAAGGGACAGGGCTACGAGCAGTACTTC. Encoded protein: CSARKGQGYEQYF.